Presented here are 6 T cell receptor beta chains from one specimen sequenced in a study of T cells in Graves' hyperthyroidism and ophthalmopathy (dated by TCRdb to about 2019). Libraries were built with multiplex PCR. The sequencer listed for this sample is Illumina HiSeq 2000. Amplification of TCR beta CDR3 regions was carried out from RNA transcripts. A first-round RT-PCR of the TCR CDR3 used the HTBI primer set with the Qiagen OneStep RT-PCR kit. Through fastp at Q25 and MiXCR, TCRdb rebuilt clones from the public reads, retaining in-frame beta chains. Merged by CDR3 protein, the rows form single entries marked with the most common genes and DNA. This sample comprises approximately 410,000 distinct CDR3 sequences, approximately 13% of them detected only once. The ten biggest clones cover 5.3% of the sample. The sequencing sample was made of blood. Source of these receptors: a woman under 30 with Graves' hyperthyroidism.

This clonotype was found many times. The chain is built from TRBV7-3 and TRBJ2-7; D gene uncertain. Trimming removed 0 bases from V and 0 bases from J, with 9 bases in between. CDR1 is SGHTA and CDR2 is FQGTGA in the germline V gene. The CDR3 loop spans 15 amino acids. CDR3 loop: CASSLTGRSSYEQYF. CDR3 coding DNA: TGTGCCAGCAGCTTAACGGGCCGGTCCTCCTACGAGCAGTACTTC.

The chain joins TRBV4-2 to TRBJ2-7; 12 bases line up with TRBD2. This CDR3 contains 15 residues. Per germline, CDR1 LGHNA and CDR2 YNFKEQ. J lost 3 bases, V lost 3 bases, and 3 bases had no gene match. CDR3 region: CASSQTSGGNYEQYF. As DNA, the CDR3 is TGTGCCAGCAGCCAGACTAGCGGGGGAAACTACGAGCAGTACTTC.

CDR3 region: CATSGGGAGGYEQYF. DNA for the CDR3: TGTGCCACCAGCGGAGGAGGCGCGGGAGGGTACGAGCAGTACTTC. The chain has TRBV15 and TRBJ2-7; 9 bases align to TRBD2. CDR1 is LNHNV and CDR2 is YYDKDF in the germline V gene (reference sequence). V lost 5 bases and J lost 4; bases outside the gene matches: 9. This CDR3 is 15 amino acids long.

V is TRBV28 and J is TRBJ2-7; TRBD1 aligns across 11 bases. The V gene end was trimmed by 5 bases and the J gene end by 5 bases; junction bases not matched to a gene: 8. Germline loops: CDR1 MDHEN, CDR2 SYDVKM. CDR3 size: 15 residues. CDR3 coding DNA: TGTGCCAGCAGTCAACCGGGACAGGGGGTCCACGAGCAGTACTTC. It translates to CASSQPGQGVHEQYF. Variable domain in full (rest from reference TRBV28 and TRBJ2-7): DVKVTQSSRYLVKRTGEKVFLECVQDMDHENMFWYRQDPGLGLRLIYFSYDVKMKEKGDIPEGYSVSREKKERFSLILESASTNQTSMYLCASSQPGQGVHEQYFGPGTRLTVT.

The genes are TRBV29-1 and TRBJ2-1; D call uncertain. The V end was cut by 7 bases, the J end by 2 bases, with 15 bases between. This CDR3 is 14 amino acids long. CDR1 SQVTM and CDR2 ANQGSEA come from the germline V gene. This CDR3 is CSARGAGPYNEQFF. As DNA, the CDR3 is TGCAGCGCCCGAGGCGCAGGACCCTACAATGAGCAGTTCTTC.

By share, this clonotype ranks as medium-sized. The chain is built from TRBV5-1 and TRBJ2-2; D tentatively reads TRBD1 or TRBD2 (5 bases each). This CDR3 comprises 13 residues. V was pared by 3 bases and J by 6 bases, with 9 bases between. Germline V CDR1 and CDR2: SGHRS, YFSETQ. DNA for the CDR3: TGCGCCAGCAGCTATGGGACGTCCGGGGAGCTGTTTTTT. This codes for CASSYGTSGELFF.